The T cell receptor beta chain under discussion was sequenced for a study of T cell repertoires in aging, cancer and after chemotherapy. V lost 7 bases, J lost 0 bases, and 8 bases lay in between. Germline CDR1 and CDR2: MDHEN and SYDVKM. The length of the CDR3 is 13 residues. Amplification of TCR beta used genomic DNA extracted from peripheral blood. This clonotype came up a few times. Its antigen is still unknown. Rearranged V-D-J TRB sequences were amplified with a mixed TRB-A/B primer pool. TCRdb reprocessed the multiplex PCR reads with MiXCR, giving one entry per CDR3 protein. This sample has 2,000 or so distinct CDR3 sequences; over 25% occur once, and the top ten carry around 13%. Findings of the study overall: Loss of evenness, beyond lost richness, contributed to age-related TCR diversity decline in cancer patients.

This clonotype originated in a human donor with a solid tumor. The gene calls are TRBV28 and TRBJ2-3; D is unclear. The specimen was blood. DNA of the CDR3: TGTGCCAGCAAAACAGCCAGCACAGATACGCAGTATTTT. Its protein is CASKTASTDTQYF.